The 20 T cell receptor beta chains below all came from one sample that was sequenced in a study of graft-versus-host responses after intestinal transplantation. Sequenced by immunoSEQ multiplex PCR; TCRdb stores in-frame clones only, minus some. The sample has about 98,000 clones; around 83% are singletons. Their antigens are not known. Sequencing was performed on unstimulated CD8+ T cells sorted from spleen or lymph node cells, taken before intestinal transplant. The receptors were sampled from a human donor who received an intestinal transplant.

This clone occurred a few times. The chain carries TRBV2 and TRBJ2-3, with D tentatively TRBD1 or TRBD2 (6 bases each). V lost 8 bases and J lost 0, with 12 bases in between. The CDR3 spans 14 residues. Germline CDR1 and CDR2: SNHLY and FYNNEI. The CDR3 sequence: CASETGASTDTQYF. In DNA form, the CDR3 reads TGTGCCAGCGAAACGGGGGCTAGCACAGATACGCAGTATTTT.

This chain joins TRBV27 and TRBJ2-2; D is unclear. The germline V gene has CDR1 MNHEY and CDR2 SMNVEV (reference sequence). Between the trimmed V and J ends, which lost 4 bases and 6 bases, there was a span of 3 bases. This CDR3 comprises 11 residues. CDR3 in DNA: TGTGCCAGCAGTTACCCCGGGGAGCTGTTTTTT. Translating it yields CASSYPGELFF.

The chain couples TRBV28 to TRBJ1-1; D is perhaps TRBD1 (5 bases). Trimming left V 5 bases short and J 0 bases short, with 7 bases between. The CDR3 sequence is 13 residues long. CDR1 MDHEN and CDR2 SYDVKM come from the germline V gene. CDR3 in DNA: TGTGCCAGCAGTGCAGGGATGAACACTGAAGCTTTCTTT. Its translation: CASSAGMNTEAFF.

V is TRBV10-2 and J is TRBJ1-2; D remains unclear. The V and J ends lost 2 bases and 4 bases respectively, with 23 bases between them. The CDR3 loop spans 18 amino acids. The V gene's germline CDR1 is WSHSY and CDR2 SAAADI. As DNA, the CDR3 is TGCGCCAGCAGTGAGCGCCAAGGACGTATATTTAAGCCCTATGGCTACACCTTC. Protein product: CASSERQGRIFKPYGYTF.

This rearrangement joins TRBV19 to TRBJ1-5, with D unclear. The length of the CDR3 is 15 residues. V lost 3 bases and J 0 bases, leaving 9 bases between the germline ends. CDR1 LNHDA and CDR2 SQIVND come from the germline V gene (reference sequence). CDR3 region: CASSISDYSNQPQHF. The CDR3 DNA sequence: TGTGCCAGTAGTATCAGTGATTATAGCAATCAGCCCCAGCATTTT.

V gene TRBV7-3 combines with J gene TRBJ2-3; 11 bases map to TRBD2. This CDR3 is 15 amino acids long. The ends lost 4 bases at V and 4 bases at J; junction bases unmatched: 4. The V gene's germline CDR1 is SGHTA and CDR2 FQGTGA. The CDR3 loop reads CASSSSGGLSDTQYF. For the CDR3, the DNA is TGTGCCAGCAGCTCTAGCGGGGGGTTGTCAGATACGCAGTATTTT.

This chain links TRBV6-6 with TRBJ1-4; a weak D match, TRBD1 (6 bases). The CDR3 is 14 residues long. CDR1 is MNHNY, CDR2 SVGAGI, per germline (reference sequence). Deletions cut 4 bases from V and 0 bases from J, with 6 bases between. CDR3 amino acids: CASSWTATNEKLFF. In DNA form, the CDR3 reads TGTGCCAGCAGTTGGACAGCAACTAATGAAAAACTGTTTTTT.

This clone came up once. The chain recombines TRBV5-6 with TRBJ2-7, with 10 bases that match TRBD2. J gave up 4 bases and V 2 bases, and 6 bases lay outside the gene matches. There are 15 residues in the CDR3. Germline V gene sequence: CDR1 SGHDT, CDR2 YYEEEE. In nucleotides, the CDR3 is TGTGCCAGCAGCTTCGGTAGCGGGGGGCCTTACGAGCAGTACTTC. This gives the protein CASSFGSGGPYEQYF.

The chain recombines TRBV5-1 with TRBJ1-3, with D possibly being TRBD1 (5 bases). Trimming shortened V by 3 bases and J by 0 bases, and 7 bases separated the two germline ends. CDR3 length: 14 residues. Germline V CDR1 and CDR2: SGHRS, YFSETQ. The DNA for the CDR3 is TGCGCCAGCAGCTCAGGGTCCTCTGGAAACACCATATATTTT. Its protein is CASSSGSSGNTIYF.

V gene TRBV7-9 combines with J gene TRBJ2-5; no reliable D call. Trimming shortened V by 7 bases and J by 0 bases, and 15 bases separated the two germline ends. CDR1 and CDR2 (germline): SEHNR, FQNEAQ (reference sequence). This CDR3 contains 15 residues. CDR3 residues: CASTSTDKYQETQYF. The CDR3 nucleotides read TGTGCCAGCACCTCCACCGACAAATACCAAGAGACCCAGTACTTC.

In this sample, this clone turned up a few times. The chain has TRBV27 and TRBJ1-1, with D possibly being TRBD1 (6 bases). With 7 bases removed from V and 2 bases from J, the gap between germline ends came to 11 bases. CDR3 length: 13 residues. Germline V gene data show CDR1 as MNHEY and CDR2 as SMNVEV (reference sequence). The CDR3 reads CASTRTVNTEAFF. DNA of the CDR3: TGTGCCAGCACCAGGACAGTCAACACTGAAGCTTTCTTT.

V usage is TRBV2 and J usage is TRBJ2-2; D perhaps matches TRBD2 (5 bases). V was cut by 6 bases and J by 7 bases, with 12 bases left in between. The CDR3 loop spans 13 amino acids. Germline CDR1 SNHLY, CDR2 FYNNEI. DNA of the CDR3: TGTGCCAGCAGGGGAGACTTGGACGGGGAGCTGTTTTTT. This encodes CASRGDLDGELFF.

The chain carries TRBV5-1 and TRBJ2-5; 11 bases line up with TRBD2. V lost 1 base, J lost 0 bases, and 5 bases stayed unmatched. Germline V CDR1 and CDR2: SGHRS, YFSETQ. This CDR3 has 17 amino acids. The CDR3 region is CASSLTSGGLYQETQYF. The CDR3 DNA reads TGCGCCAGCAGCTTGACTAGCGGGGGACTCTACCAAGAGACCCAGTACTTC.

The chain carries TRBV27 and TRBJ2-7, with TRBD1 identical over 10 bases. The CDR3 spans 15 residues. V shed 5 bases and J 3 bases; nucleotides not matched to a gene: 7. Germline V gives CDR1 MNHEY, CDR2 SMNVEV (reference sequence). The CDR3 DNA reads as TGTGCCAGCAGTATCGGGACAGGGGTCTACTACGAGCAGTACTTC. Amino acids: CASSIGTGVYYEQYF.

V usage is TRBV30 and J usage is TRBJ2-7; tentative D call: TRBD2 (6 bases). The CDR3 is 12 amino acids. V was pared by 4 bases and J by 3 bases, with 10 bases between. Germline CDR1 GTSNPN, CDR2 SVGIG (reference sequence). The CDR3 loop is CAWTRDRYEQYF. The CDR3 DNA follows: TGTGCCTGGACGCGGGACCGCTACGAGCAGTACTTC.

The gene calls are TRBV10-1 and TRBJ2-7; 8 bases line up with TRBD1. Germline V gene lookup returns CDR1 WNHNN and CDR2 SYGVQD (reference sequence). The CDR3 spans 14 residues. With V trimmed by 2 bases and J by 5 bases, 5 bases remained unmatched. CDR3 residues: CASSETGGSDEQYF. DNA for the CDR3: TGCGCCAGCAGTGAGACAGGGGGGTCCGACGAGCAGTACTTC.

The chain employs TRBV9 and TRBJ2-3; perhaps D is TRBD1 or TRBD2 (6 bases each). Trimming stripped 0 bases from V and 6 bases from J, with 11 bases between. Germline CDR1 reads SGDLS; CDR2 reads YYNGEE. The CDR3 runs to 14 residues. CDR3 sequence (DNA): TGTGCCAGCAGCGTAGAGGGGGGCAGGGATACGCAGTATTTT. As protein: CASSVEGGRDTQYF.

The chain recombines TRBV19 with TRBJ2-5, with 12 bases that match TRBD2. This CDR3 is built from 16 residues. With 3 bases clipped from V and 4 bases from J, the junction kept 6 bases outside the gene matches. From germline, CDR1 is LNHDA and CDR2 SQIVND (reference sequence). The CDR3, as DNA: TGTGCCAGTAGTATCCTAGCGGGAGGGATAGGAGAGACCCAGTACTTC. It encodes CASSILAGGIGETQYF.

The chain links TRBV13 to TRBJ1-1; weak D call: TRBD1 (5 bases). V was shortened by 5 bases and J by 1 base, with 14 bases between the two germline ends. Germline V gene lookup returns CDR1 PRHDT and CDR2 FYEKMQ (reference sequence). The CDR3 loop spans 15 amino acids. CDR3 sequence (DNA): TGTGCCAGCAGCCCCCCTCGGGGGAGGAACACTGAAGCTTTCTTT. This translates into CASSPPRGRNTEAFF.

The CDR3: CASSFAQGTQYF. The CDR3 nucleotides are TGTGCCAGCAGTTTTGCGCAAGGAACCCAGTACTTC. The chain uses TRBV28 and TRBJ2-5; D gene ambiguous. Germline V gives CDR1 MDHEN, CDR2 SYDVKM. The CDR3 runs to 12 residues. Deletions cut 3 bases from V and 8 bases from J, with 10 bases between.